The 4 T cell receptor beta chains below all came from one sample that was sequenced in a study of PD-1 blockade in mismatch repair-deficient tumors. Sequencing used immunoSEQ multiplex PCR; TCRdb keeps in-frame clones, though not all of them. The profile shows fewer than 60,000 clones, around 77% of them singletons. Here the sequenced sample was PBMCs, taken before pembrolizumab treatment. These receptors were taken from an adult with mismatch repair-deficient cancer.

Comments on this clone: At one end, the junction sequence differs from germline, possibly due to a read error. The rearrangement uses TRBV7-7 and TRBJ2-5; 8 nucleotides align to TRBD1. The CDR3 covers 15 residues. CDR1 and CDR2 from the germline V gene are SSHAT and FNYEAQ (reference sequence). The DNA for the CDR3 is TGTGCTAGCAGCCGCGGGACAGGCCGACAAGAGACCCAGTACTTC. As protein: CASSRGTGRQETQYF.

The rearrangement joins TRBV27 to TRBJ1-3; TRBD1 is a possible D gene (5 bases). The CDR3 has 16 residues. Germline CDR1 MNHEY, CDR2 SMNVEV (reference sequence). V was cut by 2 bases and J by 0 bases, with 11 bases left in between. The DNA of the CDR3 is TGTGCCAGCAGTTTAGGAGGGGCCGGCTCTGGAAACACCATATATTTT. Protein product: CASSLGGAGSGNTIYF.

This sequence joins TRBV6-5 and TRBJ2-5; D possibly corresponds to TRBD1 (5 bases). The CDR3 runs 14 residues. With 2 bases removed from V and 2 bases from J, the gap between germline ends came to 9 bases. CDR1 and CDR2 (germline): MNHEY, SVGAGI. CDR3 bases: TGTGCCAGCAGTTACGGACACCTACAAGAGACCCAGTACTTC. Encoded protein: CASSYGHLQETQYF.

The chain couples TRBV4-2 to TRBJ2-7; D perhaps matches TRBD1 (6 bases). V lost 6 bases and J lost 6, with 15 bases in between. This CDR3 region has 13 residues. Germline assignment: CDR1 LGHNA and CDR2 YNFKEQ. The CDR3, as DNA: TGTGCCAGCAGTACGTACAGGGATGGCGAGCAGTACTTC. This translates into CASSTYRDGEQYF.